The clone carrying this T cell receptor (beta chain) has ten or more counts. Its specificity is not known. These data originate in a study of identical twins. Points from the study as a whole: Invariant MAIT and iNKT cells are populations that could partly confound zero-insertion analyses. Insertions were reduced in abundant cord blood beta clonotypes but not in memory repertoires. Monozygotic twins shared more out-of-frame TCR alpha than recombination models predicted.

Unique molecular identifiers were present on cDNA, and template switching added a universal primer site. TCRdb reprocessed the 5' RACE reads via MiXCR and lists one record per CDR3 protein. There are about 150,000 distinct CDR3 sequences in the sample; roughly 3.5% occur only once, and approximately 7.7% lies in the top ten. CDR3 size: 17 residues. CDR1 and CDR2 from the germline V gene are MDHEN and SYDVKM. Trimming removed 6 bases from V and 0 bases from J; junction bases left unmatched: 7. The receptor's source is a man aged 18 to 30 in good health. V gene TRBV28 combines with J gene TRBJ2-3; 12 bases map to TRBD2. Sequenced material: memory T cells sorted from blood. CDR3 bases: TGTGCCAGCAGCCAATGGACTAGCGGGGTGAGCACAGATACGCAGTATTTT. Its protein product is CASSQWTSGVSTDTQYF.